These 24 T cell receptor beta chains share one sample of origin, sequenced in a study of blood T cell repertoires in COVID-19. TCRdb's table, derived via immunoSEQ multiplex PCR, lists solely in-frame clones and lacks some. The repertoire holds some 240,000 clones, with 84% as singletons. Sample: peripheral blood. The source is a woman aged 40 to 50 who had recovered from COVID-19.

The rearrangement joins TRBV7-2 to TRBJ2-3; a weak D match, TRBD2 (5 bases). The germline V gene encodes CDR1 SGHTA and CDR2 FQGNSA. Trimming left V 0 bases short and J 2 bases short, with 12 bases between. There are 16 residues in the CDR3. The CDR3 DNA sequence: TGTGCCAGCAGCTTAGCGTTCGGGATTCACACAGATACGCAGTATTTT. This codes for CASSLAFGIHTDTQYF.

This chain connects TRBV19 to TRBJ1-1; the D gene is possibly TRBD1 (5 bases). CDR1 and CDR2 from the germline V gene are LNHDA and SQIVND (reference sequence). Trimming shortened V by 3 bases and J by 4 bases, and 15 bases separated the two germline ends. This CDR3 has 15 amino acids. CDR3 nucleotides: TGTGCCAGTAGTATCTTGGGGGGTAGCAGCACTGAAGCTTTCTTT. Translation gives CASSILGGSSTEAFF. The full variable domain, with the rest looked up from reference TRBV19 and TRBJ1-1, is DGGITQSPKYLFRKEGQNVTLSCEQNLNHDAMYWYRQDPGQGLRLIYYSQIVNDFQKGDIAEGYSVSREKKESFPLTVTSAQKNPTAFYLCASSILGGSSTEAFFGQGTRLTVV.

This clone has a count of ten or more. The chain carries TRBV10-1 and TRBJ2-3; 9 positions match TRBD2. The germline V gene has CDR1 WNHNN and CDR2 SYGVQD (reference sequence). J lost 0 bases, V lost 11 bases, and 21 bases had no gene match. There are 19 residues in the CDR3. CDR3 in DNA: TGCGCCGTACAGGGGACGAGGCTAGCGGGGTCTCTTAGCACAGATACGCAGTATTTT. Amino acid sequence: CAVQGTRLAGSLSTDTQYF.

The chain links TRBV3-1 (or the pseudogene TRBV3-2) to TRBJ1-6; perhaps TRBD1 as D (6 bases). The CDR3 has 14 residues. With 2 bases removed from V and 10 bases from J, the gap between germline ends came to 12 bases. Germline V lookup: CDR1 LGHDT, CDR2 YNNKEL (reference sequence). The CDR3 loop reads CASSQSQGSSPLHF. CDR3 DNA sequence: TGTGCCAGCAGCCAATCACAGGGAAGCTCACCCCTCCACTTT.

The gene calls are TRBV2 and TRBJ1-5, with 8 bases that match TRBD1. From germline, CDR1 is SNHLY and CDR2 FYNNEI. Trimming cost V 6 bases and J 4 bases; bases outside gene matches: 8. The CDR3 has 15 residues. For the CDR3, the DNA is TGTGCCAGCAGCGACCAGGGGGCCCAAAATCAGCCCCAGCATTTT. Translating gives CASSDQGAQNQPQHF.

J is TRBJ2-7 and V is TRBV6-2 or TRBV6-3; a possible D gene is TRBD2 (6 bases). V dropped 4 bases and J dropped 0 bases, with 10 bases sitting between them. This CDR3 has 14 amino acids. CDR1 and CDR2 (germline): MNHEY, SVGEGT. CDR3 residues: CASSLGGSSYEQYF. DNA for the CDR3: TGTGCCAGCAGTTTGGGGGGTAGCTCCTACGAGCAGTACTTC.

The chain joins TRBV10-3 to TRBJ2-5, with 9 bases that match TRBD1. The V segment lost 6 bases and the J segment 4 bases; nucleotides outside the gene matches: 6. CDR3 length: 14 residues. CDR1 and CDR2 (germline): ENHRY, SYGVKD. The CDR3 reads CAISGQGRRETQYF. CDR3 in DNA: TGTGCCATCAGCGGACAGGGGAGGCGAGAGACCCAGTACTTC.

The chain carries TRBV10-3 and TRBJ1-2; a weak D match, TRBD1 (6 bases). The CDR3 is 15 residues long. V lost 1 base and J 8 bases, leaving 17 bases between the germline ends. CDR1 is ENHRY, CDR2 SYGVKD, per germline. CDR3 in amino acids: CAISEYTSGEEGYTF. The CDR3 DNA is TGTGCCATCAGTGAGTACACATCAGGGGAAGAAGGCTACACCTTC.

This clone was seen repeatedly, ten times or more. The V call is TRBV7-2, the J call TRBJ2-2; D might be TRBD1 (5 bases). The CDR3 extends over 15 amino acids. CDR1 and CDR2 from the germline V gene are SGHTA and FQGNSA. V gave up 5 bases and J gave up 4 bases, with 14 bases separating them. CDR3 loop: CASSRPDRPTGELFF. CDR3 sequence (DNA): TGTGCCAGCAGCCGCCCCGACAGACCCACCGGGGAGCTGTTTTTT.

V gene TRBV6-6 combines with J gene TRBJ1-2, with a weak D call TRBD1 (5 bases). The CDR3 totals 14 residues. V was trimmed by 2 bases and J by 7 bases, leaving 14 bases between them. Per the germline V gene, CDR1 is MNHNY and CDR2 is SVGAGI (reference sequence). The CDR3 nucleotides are TGTGCCAGCAGTTACCTTTCCCAGGGCGGTGGCTACACCTTC. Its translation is CASSYLSQGGGYTF.

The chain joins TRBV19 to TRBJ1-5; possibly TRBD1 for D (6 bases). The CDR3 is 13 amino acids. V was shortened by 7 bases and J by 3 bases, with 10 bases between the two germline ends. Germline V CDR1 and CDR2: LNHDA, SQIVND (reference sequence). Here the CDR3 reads CASTQGSNQPQHF. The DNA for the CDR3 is TGTGCCAGTACCCAGGGGTCCAATCAGCCCCAGCATTTT.

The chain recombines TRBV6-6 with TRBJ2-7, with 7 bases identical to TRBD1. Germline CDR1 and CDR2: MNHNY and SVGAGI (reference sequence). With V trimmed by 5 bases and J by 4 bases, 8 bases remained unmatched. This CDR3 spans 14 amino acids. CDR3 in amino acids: CASSQFDREYEQYF. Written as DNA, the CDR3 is TGTGCCAGCAGTCAATTTGACAGGGAATACGAGCAGTACTTC.

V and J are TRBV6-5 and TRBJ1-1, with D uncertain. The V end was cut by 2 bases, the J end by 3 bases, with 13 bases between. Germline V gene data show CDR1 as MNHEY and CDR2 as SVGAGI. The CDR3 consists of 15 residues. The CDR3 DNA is TGTGCCAGCAGTTACACTCCACGAGGCTACACTGAAGCTTTCTTT. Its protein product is CASSYTPRGYTEAFF.

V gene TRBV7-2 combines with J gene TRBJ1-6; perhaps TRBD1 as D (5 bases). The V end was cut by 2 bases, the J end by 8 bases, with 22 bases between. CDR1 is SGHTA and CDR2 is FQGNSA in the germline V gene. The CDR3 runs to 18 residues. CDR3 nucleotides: TGTGCCAGCAGCTTATTATACCTAGAACCAGGAGGGGATTCACCCCTCCACTTT. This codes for CASSLLYLEPGGDSPLHF.

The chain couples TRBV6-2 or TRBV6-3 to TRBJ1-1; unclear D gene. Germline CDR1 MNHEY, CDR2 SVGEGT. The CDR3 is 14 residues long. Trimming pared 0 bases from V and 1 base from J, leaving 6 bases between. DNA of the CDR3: TGTGCCAGCAGTTACTCGATGCGGAACACTGAAGCTTTCTTT. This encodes CASSYSMRNTEAFF.

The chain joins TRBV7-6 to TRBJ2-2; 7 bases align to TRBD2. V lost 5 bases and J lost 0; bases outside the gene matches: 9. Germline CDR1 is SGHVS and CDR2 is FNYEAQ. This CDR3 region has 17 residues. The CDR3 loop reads CASSPGPAGANTGELFF. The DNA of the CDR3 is TGTGCCAGCAGCCCCGGACCCGCGGGGGCGAACACCGGGGAGCTGTTTTTT.

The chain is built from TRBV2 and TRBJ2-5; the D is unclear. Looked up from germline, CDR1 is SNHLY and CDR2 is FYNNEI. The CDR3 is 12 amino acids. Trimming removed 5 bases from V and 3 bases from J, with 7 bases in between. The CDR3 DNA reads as TGTGCCAGCAGTTTGGGCGAAGAGACCCAGTACTTC. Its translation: CASSLGEETQYF.

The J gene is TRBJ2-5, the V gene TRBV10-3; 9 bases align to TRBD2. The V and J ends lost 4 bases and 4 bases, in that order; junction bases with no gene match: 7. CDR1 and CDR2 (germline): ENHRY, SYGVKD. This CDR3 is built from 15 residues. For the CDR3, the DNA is TGTGCCATCAGTGCTCTGCGGGGGGGCGGAGAGACCCAGTACTTC. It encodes CAISALRGGGETQYF.

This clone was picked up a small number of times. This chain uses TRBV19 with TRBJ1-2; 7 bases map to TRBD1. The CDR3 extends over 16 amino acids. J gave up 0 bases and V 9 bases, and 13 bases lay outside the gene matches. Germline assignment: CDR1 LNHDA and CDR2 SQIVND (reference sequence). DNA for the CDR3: TGTGCCAGGAGGGACAGCACCTTTAAAGCTAACTATGGCTACACCTTC. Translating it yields CARRDSTFKANYGYTF.

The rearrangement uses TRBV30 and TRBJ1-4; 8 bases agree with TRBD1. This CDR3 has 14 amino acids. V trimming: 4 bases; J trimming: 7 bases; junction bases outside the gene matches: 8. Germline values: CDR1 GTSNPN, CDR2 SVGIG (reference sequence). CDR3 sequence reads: CAWTLGRGPEKLFF. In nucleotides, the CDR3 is TGTGCCTGGACTTTGGGCAGGGGGCCTGAAAAACTGTTTTTT.

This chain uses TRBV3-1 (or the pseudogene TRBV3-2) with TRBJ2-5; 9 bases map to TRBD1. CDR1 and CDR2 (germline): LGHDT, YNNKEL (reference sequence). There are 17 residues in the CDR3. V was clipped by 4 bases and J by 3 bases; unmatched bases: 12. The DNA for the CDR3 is TGTGCCAGCAGCCCTTCATTTTCAGGACAGGGGAAAGAGACCCAGTACTTC. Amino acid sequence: CASSPSFSGQGKETQYF.

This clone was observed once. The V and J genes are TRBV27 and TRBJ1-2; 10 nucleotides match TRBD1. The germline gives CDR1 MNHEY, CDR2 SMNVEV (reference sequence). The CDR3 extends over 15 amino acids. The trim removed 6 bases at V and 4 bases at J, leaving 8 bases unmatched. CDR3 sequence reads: CASRVPGQGSYGYTF. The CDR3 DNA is TGTGCCAGCAGGGTCCCGGGACAGGGGTCCTATGGCTACACCTTC.

As DNA, the CDR3 is TGCGCCAGCAAACTCGGGACAGACAACACCGGGGAGCTGTTTTTT. Translated: CASKLGTDNTGELFF. The chain uses TRBV10-2 and TRBJ2-2; 7 nucleotides align to TRBD1. Germline assignment: CDR1 WSHSY and CDR2 SAAADI. CDR3 size: 15 residues. The V and J ends lost 7 bases and 2 bases, in that order; junction bases with no gene match: 7.

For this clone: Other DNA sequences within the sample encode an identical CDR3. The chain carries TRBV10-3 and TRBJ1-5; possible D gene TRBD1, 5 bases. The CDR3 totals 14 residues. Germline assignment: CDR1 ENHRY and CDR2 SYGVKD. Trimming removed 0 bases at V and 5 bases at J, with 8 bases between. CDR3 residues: CAISESGGDQPQHF. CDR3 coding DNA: TGTGCCATCAGTGAGTCCGGAGGGGATCAGCCCCAGCATTTT.